This T cell receptor (beta chain) appears in the sequencing data of a study of blood T cell repertoires in COVID-19. Across the study: From T cells, B-cell-depleted T cells, or PBMCs came the material, which was cDNA or gDNA.

V lost 7 bases, J lost 8 bases, and 15 bases lay in between. The CDR3 consists of 13 residues. Here immunoSEQ multiplex PCR was the method, and the copy in TCRdb shows in-frame clones only, minus some. The sample carries over 100,000 clones, 75% to 90% recorded once. Source material: peripheral blood. The chain links TRBV12-3 or TRBV12-4 to TRBJ2-1, with D possibly being TRBD2 (6 bases). The TCR originated in a woman aged 50 to 60 with COVID-19, enrolled during active disease. The CDR3 nucleotides are TGTGCCAGCACACGACAACCGGGAGATGAGCAGTTCTTC. It translates to CASTRQPGDEQFF.